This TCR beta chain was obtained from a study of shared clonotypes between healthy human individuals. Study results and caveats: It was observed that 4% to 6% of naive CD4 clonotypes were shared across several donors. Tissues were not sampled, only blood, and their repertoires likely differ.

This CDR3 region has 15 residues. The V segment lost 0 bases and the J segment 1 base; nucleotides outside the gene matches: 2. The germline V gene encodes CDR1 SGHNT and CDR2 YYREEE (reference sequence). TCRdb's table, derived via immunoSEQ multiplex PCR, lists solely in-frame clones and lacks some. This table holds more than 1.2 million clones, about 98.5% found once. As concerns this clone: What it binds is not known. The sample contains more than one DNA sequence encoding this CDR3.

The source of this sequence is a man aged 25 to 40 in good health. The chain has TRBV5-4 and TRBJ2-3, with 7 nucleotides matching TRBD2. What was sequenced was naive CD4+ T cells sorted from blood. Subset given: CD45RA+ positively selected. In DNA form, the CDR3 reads TGTGCCAGCAGCTTGGGGGGAGGGGGCACAGATACGCAGTATTTT. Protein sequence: CASSLGGGGTDTQYF.